The TCR beta chain under discussion was sequenced for a study of T-cell memory formation after mild COVID-19. The wider study: TCR clusters largely stayed donor specific. Broader study findings: There were some responding clones in pre-infection memory, which suggested that cross-reactive memory had joined. Clones contracting across day 15 to 85 had a balanced CD4/CD8 profile; later expanding clones leaned CD4+.

This clonotype was seen a few times. What it recognizes is unknown. cDNA libraries for TCR alpha and TCR beta, carrying sample barcodes and UMIs, came from 5'RACE with constant-segment primers. Via MiXCR, TCRdb re-called the 5' RACE reads, giving one row per CDR3 protein. The repertoire consists of about 400,000 distinct CDR3 sequences, with more than 20% occurring once and the leading ten covering 10% to 15%. Sequencing used PBMCs or a T cell subset sorted from them (not recorded which). The TCR originated in an adult woman who had mild COVID-19 (a few samples of this study predate the infection). Cell type and time point are not known.

The CDR3, as DNA: TGTGCCAGCAGCTCCCTTTATGGACTAGCGGGCATAACCTACGAGCAGTACTTC. Encoded protein: CASSSLYGLAGITYEQYF. The J gene is TRBJ2-7, the V gene TRBV7-9; 11 positions agree with TRBD2. Per germline, CDR1 SEHNR and CDR2 FQNEAQ (reference sequence). There are 18 residues in the CDR3. Trimming removed 4 bases from V and 2 bases from J; junction bases left unmatched: 13.